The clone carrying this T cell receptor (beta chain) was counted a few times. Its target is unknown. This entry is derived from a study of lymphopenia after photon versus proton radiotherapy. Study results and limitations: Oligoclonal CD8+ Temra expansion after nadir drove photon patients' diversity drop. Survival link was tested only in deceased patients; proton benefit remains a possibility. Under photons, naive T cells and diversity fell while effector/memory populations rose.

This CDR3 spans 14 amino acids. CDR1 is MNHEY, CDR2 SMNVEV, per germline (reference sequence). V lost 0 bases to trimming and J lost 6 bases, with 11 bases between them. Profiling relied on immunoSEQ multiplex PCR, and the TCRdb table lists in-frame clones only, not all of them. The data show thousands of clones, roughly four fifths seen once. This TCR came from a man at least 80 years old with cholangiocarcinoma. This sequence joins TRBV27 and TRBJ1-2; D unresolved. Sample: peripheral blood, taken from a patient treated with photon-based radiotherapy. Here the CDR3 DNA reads TGTGCCAGCAGTTTATCAGGACCTAGACATGGCTACACCTTC. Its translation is CASSLSGPRHGYTF.